These 3 T cell receptor beta chains were all obtained from the same sample, sequenced in a study of post-analysis software for immune sequencing data. Study observations and caveats: Higher frequency in patients than in controls was seen for 5 or 6 TRBV segments, with TRBV5-6, TRBV5-1 and TRBV20-1 among them.

Presence of unique molecular identifiers characterized the TCR beta cDNA libraries. One entry per CDR3 protein, called by TCRdb with MiXCR from the PCR reads. The sample has 650,000 to 900,000 distinct CDR3 sequences; 46% are singletons. These receptors have no identified antigens. Material for sequencing was blood. These receptors all stem from a girl aged 5 to 17 with multiple sclerosis.

This clonotype occurred once. The genes are TRBV6-5 and TRBJ2-1, with 7 bases that match TRBD2. Trimming removed 2 bases from V and 9 bases from J; junction bases left unmatched: 1. Germline CDR1 reads MNHEY; CDR2 reads SVGAGI. The CDR3 extends over 12 amino acids. The CDR3 DNA is TGTGCCAGCAGTTACCCGGGGGGTGAGCAGTTCTTC. It codes for CASSYPGGEQFF.

The chain is built from TRBV7-6 and TRBJ2-7, with D perhaps matching TRBD2 (5 bases). This CDR3 spans 13 amino acids. V was shortened by 5 bases and J by 3 bases, with 11 bases between the two germline ends. Germline V gene data show CDR1 as SGHVS and CDR2 as FNYEAQ. The CDR3: CASSPVEGYEQYF. In DNA form, the CDR3 reads TGTGCCAGCAGCCCAGTTGAGGGCTACGAGCAGTACTTC.

This rearrangement joins TRBV6-2 or TRBV6-3 to TRBJ2-1, with 7 bases identical to TRBD1. This CDR3 region has 14 residues. CDR1 is MNHEY and CDR2 is SVGEGT in the germline V gene. V lost 7 bases and J lost 9; bases outside the gene matches: 12. The CDR3 DNA reads TGTGCCAGCACCTACCGACAGGGTACGATTGAGCAGTTCTTC. Translation: CASTYRQGTIEQFF.